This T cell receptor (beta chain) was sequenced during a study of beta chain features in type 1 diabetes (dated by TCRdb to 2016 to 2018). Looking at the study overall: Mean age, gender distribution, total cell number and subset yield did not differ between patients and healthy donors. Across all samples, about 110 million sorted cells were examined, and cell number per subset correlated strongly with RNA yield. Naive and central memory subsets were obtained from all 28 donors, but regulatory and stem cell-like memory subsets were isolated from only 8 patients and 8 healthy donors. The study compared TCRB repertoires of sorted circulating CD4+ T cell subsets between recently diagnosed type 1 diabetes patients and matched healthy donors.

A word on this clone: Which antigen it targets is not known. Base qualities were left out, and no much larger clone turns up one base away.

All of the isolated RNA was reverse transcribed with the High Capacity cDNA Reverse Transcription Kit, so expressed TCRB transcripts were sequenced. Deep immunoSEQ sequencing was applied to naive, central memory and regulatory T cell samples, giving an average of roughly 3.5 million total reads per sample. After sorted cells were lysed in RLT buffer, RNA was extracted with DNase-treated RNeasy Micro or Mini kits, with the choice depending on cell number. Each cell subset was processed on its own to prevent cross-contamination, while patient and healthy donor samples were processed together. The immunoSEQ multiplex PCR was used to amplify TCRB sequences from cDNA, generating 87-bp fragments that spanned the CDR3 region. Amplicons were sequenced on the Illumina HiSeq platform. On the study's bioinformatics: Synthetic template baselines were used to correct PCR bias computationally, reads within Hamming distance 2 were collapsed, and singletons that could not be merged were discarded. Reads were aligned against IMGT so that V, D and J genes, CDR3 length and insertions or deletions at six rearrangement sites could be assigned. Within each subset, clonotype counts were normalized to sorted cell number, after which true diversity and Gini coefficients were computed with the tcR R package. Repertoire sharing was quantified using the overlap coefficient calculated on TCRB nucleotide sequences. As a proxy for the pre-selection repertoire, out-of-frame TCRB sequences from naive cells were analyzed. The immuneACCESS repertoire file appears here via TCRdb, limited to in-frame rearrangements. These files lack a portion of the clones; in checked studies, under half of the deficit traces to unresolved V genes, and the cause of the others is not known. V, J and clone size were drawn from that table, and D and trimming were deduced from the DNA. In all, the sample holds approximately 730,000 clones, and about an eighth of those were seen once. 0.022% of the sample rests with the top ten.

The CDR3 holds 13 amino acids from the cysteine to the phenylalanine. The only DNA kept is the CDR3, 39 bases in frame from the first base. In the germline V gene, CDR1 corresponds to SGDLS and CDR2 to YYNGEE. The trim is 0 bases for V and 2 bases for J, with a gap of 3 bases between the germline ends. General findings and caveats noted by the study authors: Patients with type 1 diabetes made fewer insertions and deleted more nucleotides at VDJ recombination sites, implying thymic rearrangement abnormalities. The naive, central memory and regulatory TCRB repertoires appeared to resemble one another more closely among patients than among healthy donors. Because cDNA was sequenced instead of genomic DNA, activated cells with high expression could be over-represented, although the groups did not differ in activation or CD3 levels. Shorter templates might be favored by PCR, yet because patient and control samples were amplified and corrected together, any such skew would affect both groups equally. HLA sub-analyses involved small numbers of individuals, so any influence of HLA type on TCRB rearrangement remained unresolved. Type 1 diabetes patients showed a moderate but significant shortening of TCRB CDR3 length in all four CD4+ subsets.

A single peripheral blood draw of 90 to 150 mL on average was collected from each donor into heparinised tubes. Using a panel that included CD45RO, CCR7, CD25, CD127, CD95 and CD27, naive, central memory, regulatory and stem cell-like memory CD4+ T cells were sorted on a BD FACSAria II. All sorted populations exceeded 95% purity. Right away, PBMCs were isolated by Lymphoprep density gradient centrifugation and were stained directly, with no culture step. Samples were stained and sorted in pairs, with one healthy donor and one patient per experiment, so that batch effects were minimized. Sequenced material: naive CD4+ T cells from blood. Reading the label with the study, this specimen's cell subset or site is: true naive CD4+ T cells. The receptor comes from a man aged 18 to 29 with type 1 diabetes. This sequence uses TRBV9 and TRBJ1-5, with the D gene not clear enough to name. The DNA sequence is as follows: TGTGCCAGCAGCGTAGACCGCAATCAGCCCCAGCATTTT. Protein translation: CASSVDRNQPQHF.